Sequencing of this TCR beta chain was carried out in a study of neurological immune-mediated disorders. Time point indicated: longitudinal time-point 3. This clonotype was recorded many times. TCRdb re-called the 5' RACE reads with MiXCR, one entry per CDR3 protein. The top ten clones hold roughly 10% of a sample with approximately 45,000 distinct CDR3 sequences, approximately 13% of them seen once. This clonotype was obtained from a young man in good health. The source material was PBMCs.

This CDR3 reads CSVEGEQNDQETQYF. CDR3 nucleotide sequence: TGCAGCGTTGAAGGGGAACAAAACGACCAAGAGACCCAGTACTTC. This chain joins TRBV29-1 and TRBJ2-5; no clear D gene. V gave up 1 base and J gave up 0 bases, with 12 bases separating them. CDR3 length: 15 amino acids. Germline V gives CDR1 SQVTM, CDR2 ANQGSEA.